This paragraph covers one T cell receptor beta chain sequence. CDR1 and CDR2 from the germline V gene are SGHTA and FQGTGA. J was trimmed by 8 bases and V by 5 bases; bases with no gene match: 5. The CDR3 has 15 residues. Original processing notes: Reference gene primers were amplified, and this amplification served to estimate nucleated cell counts. TCRdb keeps only in-frame clones here, not all; method: immunoSEQ multiplex PCR. D and trimming were read from the DNA, whereas the V and J calls and clone size are those reported in that table. The sample has tens of thousands of clones; 70% to 90% are singletons. The data derive from a study of blood T cell repertoires in COVID-19. Study-level information: Whether acute or convalescent, the COVID-19 samples came from the United States, Italy and Spain.

The receptor was derived from a human donor with active COVID-19. The donor label of this sample is uncertain. Sequences were obtained from peripheral blood. The chain is built from TRBV7-3 and TRBJ2-1, with 14 positions matching TRBD2. The CDR3 sequence is CASSQTSGRDDEQFF. The CDR3 bases are TGTGCCAGCAGCCAGACTAGCGGGAGGGACGATGAGCAGTTCTTC.